This TCR beta chain derives from a study of blood T cell repertoires in COVID-19. The wider study: Acute and convalescent COVID-19 specimens originated in the United States, Italy and Spain. PBMCs, B-cell-depleted T cells, or T cells provided the cDNA or gDNA that made up the material.

The CDR3 is 16 amino acids. Per germline, CDR1 KGHSH and CDR2 LQKENI. V was clipped by 3 bases and J by 4 bases, with 18 bases between them. Using immunoSEQ multiplex PCR, the repertoire was profiled, and TCRdb retains in-frame clones only, with some absent. Of fewer than 110,000 clones in the sample, around nine tenths were seen once. This clone was found a few times. The material sequenced was peripheral blood. The clonotype originates from a middle-aged man in a cohort sampled during active COVID-19. The chain links TRBV18 to TRBJ1-1; D perhaps matches TRBD1 (6 bases). The CDR3 here is CASSPLSRQESTEAFF. The CDR3 nucleotides read TGTGCCAGCTCACCCCTCTCCAGACAGGAGAGCACTGAAGCTTTCTTT. Combining the CDR3 with reference TRBV18 and TRBJ1-1 gives the whole variable domain NAGVMQNPRHLVRRRGQEARLRCSPMKGHSHVYWYRQLPEEGLKFMVYLQKENIIDESGMPKERFSAEFPKEGPSILRIQQVVRGDSAAYFCASSPLSRQESTEAFFGQGTRLTVV.